These 10 T cell receptor beta chains were sequenced from one sample in a study of response to subunit inactivated influenza vaccine. From the RT-PCR reads, TCRdb called clonotypes with MiXCR, one entry per CDR3 protein. The sample has more than 700,000 distinct CDR3 sequences, 20% to 25% seen once. The specimen comprised PBMCs from blood, sampled about 5 days after vaccination. The receptors derive from a man aged 50 to 60 who received an inactivated influenza vaccine.

This clonotype came up a few times. The chain couples TRBV7-9 to TRBJ2-5; D gene ambiguous. Deletions cut 1 base from V and 0 bases from J, with 6 bases between. The CDR3 is made up of 14 amino acids. The germline V gene encodes CDR1 SEHNR and CDR2 FQNEAQ (reference sequence). The CDR3 DNA is TGTGCCAGCAGCTTAGGATGGGACCAAGAGACCCAGTACTTC. Amino acids: CASSLGWDQETQYF.

This clonotype was picked up a small number of times. The chain recombines TRBV29-1 with TRBJ1-5; no definite D call. CDR1 SQVTM and CDR2 ANQGSEA come from the germline V gene. Trimming removed 5 bases from V and 3 bases from J, with 11 bases in between. The CDR3 totals 13 residues. The CDR3 DNA reads TGCAGCGTTAAGTCGGCCCCCAATCAGCCCCAGCATTTT. Amino acid sequence: CSVKSAPNQPQHF.

The sample holds a few counts of this clonotype. The genes are TRBV6-1 and TRBJ2-3, with D perhaps TRBD1 or TRBD2 (5 bases each). V lost 4 bases and J 15 bases, leaving 11 bases between the germline ends. CDR3 length: 10 residues. Germline V gene lookup returns CDR1 MNHNS and CDR2 SASEGT. DNA for the CDR3: TGTGCCAGCAGTGCCGGGACCACCTATTTT. Residues: CASSAGTTYF.

This clonotype occurred a few times. V gene TRBV6-2 or TRBV6-3 combines with J gene TRBJ2-1; no definite D call. CDR1 MNHEY and CDR2 SVGEGT come from the germline V gene. Trimming took off 0 bases at V and 5 bases at J, with 5 bases between the two ends. The CDR3 has 13 residues. The CDR3 reads CASSYSYNNEQFF. The CDR3, as DNA: TGTGCCAGCAGTTACTCGTACAACAATGAGCAGTTCTTC.

This clonotype has a count of ten or more. This rearrangement joins TRBV7-6 to TRBJ2-1, with a tentative D call TRBD1 (6 bases). Germline values: CDR1 SGHVS, CDR2 FNYEAQ. The V gene lost 2 bases and the J gene lost 5 bases, with 13 bases spanning the gap. CDR3 length equals 15 residues. The CDR3, as DNA: TGTGCCAGCAGCTTAACAGGGAGAACTAACAATGAGCAGTTCTTC. It codes for CASSLTGRTNNEQFF.

DNA of the CDR3: TGTGCCAGCAGTTGGACAGGGATTAATACAGATACGCAGTATTTT. Encoded protein: CASSWTGINTDTQYF. The gene calls are TRBV9 and TRBJ2-3; 8 bases match TRBD1. V lost 5 bases, J lost 3 bases, and 8 bases stayed unmatched. The CDR3 loop spans 15 amino acids. Germline V gene data show CDR1 as SGDLS and CDR2 as YYNGEE.

This clonotype has at least ten counts. The CDR3 coding sequence is TGTGCCAGCAGTTCGGCAGGTCGTCAGCCCCAGCATTTT. Protein sequence: CASSSAGRQPQHF. V and J are TRBV28 and TRBJ1-5; D unresolved. Trimming took 4 bases from V and 6 from J, leaving 10 bases between them. The CDR3 has 13 amino acids. CDR1 is MDHEN, CDR2 SYDVKM, per germline.

This clonotype was recorded many times. The chain couples TRBV10-3 to TRBJ1-1; D might be TRBD1 (6 bases). CDR1 ENHRY and CDR2 SYGVKD come from the germline V gene. The CDR3 has 15 residues. The V and J ends lost 2 bases and 4 bases respectively, with 14 bases between them. The CDR3 nucleotides read TGTGCCATCAGTGAGACAGGGTCGGGAGGCACTGAAGCTTTCTTT. This encodes CAISETGSGGTEAFF.

V and J are TRBV12-3 or TRBV12-4 and TRBJ1-1, with a possible D match to TRBD1 (6 bases). The CDR3 contains 16 residues. V was pared by 2 bases and J by 0 bases, with 13 bases between. As DNA, the CDR3 is TGTGCCAGCAGTTTATTGCAGGGGAGGATGAACACTGAAGCTTTCTTT. Encoded protein: CASSLLQGRMNTEAFF.

This clonotype turned up a few times. The rearrangement uses TRBV9 and TRBJ2-1; D might be TRBD1 (6 bases). The CDR3 totals 16 residues. The V gene lost 3 bases and the J gene lost 0 bases, with 13 bases spanning the gap. The germline V gene has CDR1 SGDLS and CDR2 YYNGEE. In nucleotides, the CDR3 is TGTGCCAGCAGCGGGGGGACATCTGGCTCCTACAATGAGCAGTTCTTC. Amino acid sequence: CASSGGTSGSYNEQFF.